This TCR beta chain originates from a study of shared T cell receptors in the human thymus. TCRdb's table, derived via immunoSEQ multiplex PCR, lists solely in-frame clones and lacks some. The sample contains approximately 490,000 clones, 78% of which appear only once. CDR3 length: 14 amino acids. The V gene lost 4 bases and the J gene lost 4 bases, with 14 bases spanning the gap. Germline CDR1 is SGHNT and CDR2 is YYREEE (reference sequence). These same data were also listed under a study on human thymus T cells.

The clonotype originates from a boy in the first two years of life with a congenital heart defect. Sequenced material: thymocytes. The rearrangement joins TRBV5-4 to TRBJ1-1; perhaps TRBD1 as D (5 bases). CDR3 nucleotide sequence: TGTGCCAGCAGCCGGGGGAGGTCGTTCACTGAAGCTTTCTTT. Translation gives CASSRGRSFTEAFF.